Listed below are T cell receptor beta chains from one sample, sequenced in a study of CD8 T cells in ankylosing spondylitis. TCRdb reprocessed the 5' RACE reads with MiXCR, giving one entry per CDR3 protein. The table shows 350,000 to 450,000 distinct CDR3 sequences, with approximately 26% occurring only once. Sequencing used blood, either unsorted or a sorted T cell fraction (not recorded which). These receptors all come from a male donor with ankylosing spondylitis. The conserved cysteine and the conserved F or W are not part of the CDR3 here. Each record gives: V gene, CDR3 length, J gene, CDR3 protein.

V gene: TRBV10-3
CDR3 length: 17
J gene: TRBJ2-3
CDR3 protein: AISVNPSGLARSTDTQY

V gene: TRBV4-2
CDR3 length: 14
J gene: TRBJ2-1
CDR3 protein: ASSQDPGGPYNEQF

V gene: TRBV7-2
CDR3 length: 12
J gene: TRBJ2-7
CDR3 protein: ASRSMASSYEQY

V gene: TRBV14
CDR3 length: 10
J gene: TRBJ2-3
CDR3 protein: ASSHEFRTQY

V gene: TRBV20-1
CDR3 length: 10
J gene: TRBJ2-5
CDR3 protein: SADGGSETQY

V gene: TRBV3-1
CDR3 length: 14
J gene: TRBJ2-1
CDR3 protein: ASSHTSRSSYNEQF

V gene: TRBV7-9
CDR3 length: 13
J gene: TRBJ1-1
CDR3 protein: ASSGTGESNTEAF

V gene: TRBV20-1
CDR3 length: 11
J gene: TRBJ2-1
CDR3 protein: SAVRDSNNEQF

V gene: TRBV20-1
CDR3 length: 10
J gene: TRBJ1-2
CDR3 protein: SAPWINYGYT

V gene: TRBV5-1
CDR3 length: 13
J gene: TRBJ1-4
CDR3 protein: ASSLRTGSNEKLF

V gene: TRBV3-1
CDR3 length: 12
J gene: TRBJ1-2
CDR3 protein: ASSQGEQGYGYT

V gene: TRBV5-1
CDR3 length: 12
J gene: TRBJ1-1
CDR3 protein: ASRMREMDTEAF

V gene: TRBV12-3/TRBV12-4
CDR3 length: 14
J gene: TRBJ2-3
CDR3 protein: ASSFDGQVATDTQY

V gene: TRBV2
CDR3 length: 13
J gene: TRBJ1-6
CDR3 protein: ASKVGQGTSSPLH

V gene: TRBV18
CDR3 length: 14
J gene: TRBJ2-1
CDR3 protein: ASSPSELAGNNEQF

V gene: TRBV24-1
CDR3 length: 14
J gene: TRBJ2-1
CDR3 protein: ATSGGTSGGVFGQF

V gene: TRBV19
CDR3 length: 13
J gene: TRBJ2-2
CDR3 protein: ASSIQDTFTGELF

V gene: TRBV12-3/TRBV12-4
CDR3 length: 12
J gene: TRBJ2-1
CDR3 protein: ASSLADFYNEQF

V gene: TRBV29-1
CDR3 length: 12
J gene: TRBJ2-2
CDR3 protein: SVERQGNTGELF

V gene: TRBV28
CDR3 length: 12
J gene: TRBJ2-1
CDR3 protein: ASNTAGSYNEQF

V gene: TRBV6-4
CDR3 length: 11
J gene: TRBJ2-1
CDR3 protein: ASSDRSYNEQF

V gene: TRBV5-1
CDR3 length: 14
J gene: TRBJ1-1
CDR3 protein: ASSLAQQGHRTEAF

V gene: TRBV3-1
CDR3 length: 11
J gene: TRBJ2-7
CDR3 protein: ASSQRDIRVQY

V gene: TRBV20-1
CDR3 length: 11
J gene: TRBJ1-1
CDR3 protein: SAAGTIDTEAF

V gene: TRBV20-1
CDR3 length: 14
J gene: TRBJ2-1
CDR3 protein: SAGRLVSTSYNEQF

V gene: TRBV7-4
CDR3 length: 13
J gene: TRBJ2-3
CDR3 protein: ASSPRDRFTDTQY

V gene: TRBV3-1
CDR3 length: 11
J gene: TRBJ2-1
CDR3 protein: ASAGSLGNEQF

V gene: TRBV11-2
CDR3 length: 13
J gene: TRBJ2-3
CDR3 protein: ASSLVGAGPDTQY

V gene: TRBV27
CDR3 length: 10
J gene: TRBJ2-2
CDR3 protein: ASSFEGRELF

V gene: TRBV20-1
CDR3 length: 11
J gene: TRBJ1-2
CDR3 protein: STTGESNYGYT